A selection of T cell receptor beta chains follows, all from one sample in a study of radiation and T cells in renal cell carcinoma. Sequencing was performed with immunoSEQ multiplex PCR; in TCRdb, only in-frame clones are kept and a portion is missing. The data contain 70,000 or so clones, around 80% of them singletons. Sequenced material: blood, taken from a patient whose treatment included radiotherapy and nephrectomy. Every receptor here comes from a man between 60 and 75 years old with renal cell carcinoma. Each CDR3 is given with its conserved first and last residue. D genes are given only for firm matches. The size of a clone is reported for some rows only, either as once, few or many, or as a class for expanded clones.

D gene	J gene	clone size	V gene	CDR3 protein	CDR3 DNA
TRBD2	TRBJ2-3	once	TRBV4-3	CASSQVGLAGITDTQYF	TGCGCCAGCAGCCAAGTCGGTCTAGCGGGAATCACAGATACGCAGTATTTT
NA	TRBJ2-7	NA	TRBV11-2	CASSPGTLSSYEQYF	TGTGCCAGTTCTCCTGGGACTTTGAGCTCCTACGAGCAGTACTTC
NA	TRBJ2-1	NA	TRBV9	CASSVPGTTNHVEQFF	TGTGCCAGCAGCGTCCCCGGGACAACCAACCATGTTGAGCAGTTCTTC
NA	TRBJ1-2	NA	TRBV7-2	CASSRANYGYTF	TGTGCCAGCAGCCGGGCTAACTATGGCTACACCTTC
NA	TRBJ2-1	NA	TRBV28	CASSPGGYNPGRGVTYNEQFF	TGTGCCAGCAGTCCCGGAGGATACAACCCGGGGCGCGGGGTGACCTACAATGAGCAGTTCTTC
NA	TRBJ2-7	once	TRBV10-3	CAISQVSYEQYF	TGTGCCATCAGCCAGGTTTCCTACGAGCAGTACTTC
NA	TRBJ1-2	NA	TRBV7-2	CASSLGTNSYGYTF	TGTGCCAGCAGCCTCGGGACGAATAGTTATGGCTACACCTTC
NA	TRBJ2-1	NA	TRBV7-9	CASSWEGAGNEQFF	TGTGCCAGCAGCTGGGAAGGGGCGGGGAATGAGCAGTTCTTC
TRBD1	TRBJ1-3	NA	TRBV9	CASSVVGGRGNTIYF	TGTGCCAGCAGCGTAGTAGGGGGCCGCGGAAACACCATATATTTT
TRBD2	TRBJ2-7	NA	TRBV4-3	CASSQDLAGGPTSYEQYF	TGCGCCAGCAGCCAAGATCTAGCGGGAGGACCCACCTCCTACGAGCAGTACTTC
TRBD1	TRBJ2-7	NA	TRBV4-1	CASSQDRGFAYEQYF	TGCGCCAGCAGCCAAGACAGGGGGTTTGCCTACGAGCAGTACTTC
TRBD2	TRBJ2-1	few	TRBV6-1	CASSEEWGLAYNEQFF	TGTGCCAGCAGTGAAGAATGGGGACTAGCATACAATGAGCAGTTCTTC
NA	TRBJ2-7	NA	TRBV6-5	CASSYRGSPSDEQYF	TGTGCCAGCAGTTACCGGGGGTCCCCCTCGGACGAGCAGTACTTC
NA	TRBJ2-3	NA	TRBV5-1	CASSLNLDTQYF	TGCGCCAGCAGCTTGAACCTGGATACGCAGTATTTT
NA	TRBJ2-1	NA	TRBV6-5	CASSYSRGPPNEQFF	TGTGCCAGCAGTTACTCGCGGGGGCCTCCCAATGAGCAGTTCTTC
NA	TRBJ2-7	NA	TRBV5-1	CASGYPRTGGDSYEQYF	TGCGCCAGCGGATACCCAAGGACAGGAGGGGACTCCTACGAGCAGTACTTC
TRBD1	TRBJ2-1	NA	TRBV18	CASSQRQGPQYNEQFF	TGTGCCAGCTCACAAAGACAGGGTCCCCAATACAATGAGCAGTTCTTC
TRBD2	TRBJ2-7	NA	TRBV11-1	CASSPRTSGGTYEQYF	TGTGCCAGCAGCCCCCGGACTAGCGGGGGTACCTACGAGCAGTACTTC
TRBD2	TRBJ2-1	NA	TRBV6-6	CASTGGAYNEQFF	TGTGCCAGCACCGGGGGGGCCTACAATGAGCAGTTCTTC
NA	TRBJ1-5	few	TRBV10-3	CAISESKGGAGNQPQHF	TGTGCCATCAGTGAGTCGAAGGGTGGGGCGGGCAATCAGCCCCAGCATTTT